The next 15 T cell receptor beta chains were all read from a single sample in a study of shared clonotypes between healthy human individuals. Assay: immunoSEQ multiplex PCR; the TCRdb copy retains only in-frame clones and omits some. Altogether about 1 million clones are present, about 80% being singletons, with the ten largest covering about 1.4%. The specimen was memory CD4+ T cells sorted from blood. Stated subset: CD45RA-negative fraction. The receptors shown here come from a young man in good health.

The chain recombines TRBV6-5 with TRBJ1-1, with 9 nucleotides matching TRBD1. This CDR3 contains 15 residues. CDR1 is MNHEY, CDR2 SVGAGI, per germline. Trimming removed 2 bases from V and 6 bases from J; junction bases left unmatched: 7. CDR3 coding DNA: TGTGCCAGCAGTTACATGGGACAGGGTAGGTCTGAAGCTTTCTTT. Translated: CASSYMGQGRSEAFF.

The chain uses TRBV5-4 and TRBJ2-1; D is tentatively TRBD1 or TRBD2 (6 bases each). From germline, CDR1 is SGHNT and CDR2 YYREEE (reference sequence). The CDR3 covers 17 residues. The V gene lost 0 bases and the J gene lost 2 bases, with 15 bases spanning the gap. The CDR3 loop is CASSLASGGPTYNEQFF. Written as DNA, the CDR3 is TGTGCCAGCAGCTTGGCCAGTGGGGGGCCCACCTACAATGAGCAGTTCTTC.

The rearrangement uses TRBV30 and TRBJ1-6, with D possibly TRBD1 on 6 matching bases. The CDR3 totals 13 residues. The ends were cut back, 4 bases at V and 6 bases at J, with 10 bases in the middle. Per germline, CDR1 GTSNPN and CDR2 SVGIG (reference sequence). The CDR3 sequence: CAWTRTANSPLHF. CDR3 bases: TGTGCCTGGACCCGGACAGCTAATTCACCCCTCCACTTT.

The chain recombines TRBV6-1 with TRBJ1-2; TRBD1 matches at 8 bases. The CDR3 is 14 amino acids. The V and J ends lost 3 bases and 7 bases, in that order; junction bases with no gene match: 7. Looked up from germline, CDR1 is MNHNS and CDR2 is SASEGT. The CDR3 spells CASSEGRGLSGYTF. As DNA, the CDR3 is TGTGCCAGCAGTGAGGGCAGGGGGCTCTCTGGCTACACCTTC.

This clone was seen only a few times. The chain combines TRBV18 with TRBJ2-3; D may be TRBD2 (5 bases). The CDR3 is 14 amino acids. CDR1 and CDR2 (germline): KGHSH, LQKENI. Trimming took 3 bases from V and 8 from J, leaving 15 bases between them. The CDR3 loop reads CASSPSDTGSTQYF. The CDR3 DNA sequence: TGTGCCAGCTCACCCTCCGACACGGGGAGTACGCAGTATTTT.

The chain uses TRBV15 and TRBJ2-5, with no clear D. The CDR3 extends over 16 amino acids. Germline-derived CDR1 and CDR2 are LNHNV and YYDKDF (reference sequence). V gave up 1 base and J gave up 1 base, with 13 bases separating them. CDR3 in amino acids: CATSRVGQRTQETQYF. The CDR3 bases are TGTGCCACCAGCAGAGTAGGGCAAAGGACCCAAGAGACCCAGTACTTC.

The CDR3 region has the DNA TGTGCCAGCTCACCACCGGGCACCCGAGGGGTTCGCGAGCAGTACTTC. Translating it yields CASSPPGTRGVREQYF. The V and J genes are TRBV18 and TRBJ2-7; either TRBD1 or TRBD2 may fit D (5 bases each). V gave up 0 bases and J gave up 6 bases, with 18 bases separating them. The CDR3 covers 16 residues. Germline lookup yields CDR1 KGHSH and CDR2 LQKENI.

The chain employs TRBV18 and TRBJ2-7, with 14 bases identical to TRBD2. The CDR3 sequence is 17 residues long. Germline V gene lookup returns CDR1 KGHSH and CDR2 LQKENI. The trim removed 3 bases at V and 4 bases at J, leaving 8 bases unmatched. In DNA form, the CDR3 reads TGTGCCAGCTCACCGGGGACTAGCGGGAGCGGTTCATACGAGCAGTACTTC. Its protein is CASSPGTSGSGSYEQYF.

Only a few counts were recorded for this clone. The V and J genes are TRBV29-1 and TRBJ2-5; possible D gene TRBD2, 5 bases. Per the germline V gene, CDR1 is SQVTM and CDR2 is ANQGSEA. V lost 7 bases, J lost 2 bases, and 11 bases lay in between. This CDR3 comprises 12 residues. The CDR3 sequence: CSASGEQETQYF. In DNA form, the CDR3 reads TGCAGCGCGTCCGGGGAACAAGAGACCCAGTACTTC.

This sequence joins TRBV30 and TRBJ1-2; 8 bases fit TRBD1. The CDR3 has 15 residues. With 0 bases clipped from V and 5 bases from J, the junction kept 8 bases outside the gene matches. Germline CDR1 GTSNPN, CDR2 SVGIG (reference sequence). Here the CDR3 DNA reads TGTGCCTGGAGTGTACATCAGGGGGCGAGTTATGGCTACACCTTC. This codes for CAWSVHQGASYGYTF. The full variable domain, in which reference TRBV30 and TRBJ1-2 provide the parts outside the CDR3, is SQTIHQWPATLVQPVGSPLSLECTVEGTSNPNLYWYRQAAGRGLQLLFYSVGIGQISSEVPQNLSASRPQDRQFILSSKKLLLSDSGFYLCAWSVHQGASYGYTFGSGTRLTVV.

A word on this clone: This same CDR3 is encoded by further DNA sequences in the sample. V gene TRBV19 combines with J gene TRBJ2-2; TRBD1 or TRBD2 may be the D gene (5 bases each). This CDR3 has 14 residues. Germline-derived CDR1 and CDR2 are LNHDA and SQIVND (reference sequence). Trimming took 5 bases from V and 1 from J, leaving 8 bases between them. The CDR3 region is CASSGTRNTGELFF. Written as DNA, the CDR3 is TGTGCCAGTAGTGGGACCCGGAACACCGGGGAGCTGTTTTTT.

The chain couples TRBV15 to TRBJ2-7; either TRBD1 or TRBD2 may supply D (5 bases each). This CDR3 is 16 amino acids long. Germline V gene lookup returns CDR1 LNHNV and CDR2 YYDKDF (reference sequence). V lost 1 base to trimming and J lost 3 bases, with 16 bases between them. The CDR3 DNA follows: TGTGCCACCAGCAGAGCTTCCGGGACGCGAGACTACGAGCAGTACTTC. Translating it yields CATSRASGTRDYEQYF.

Turning to this clone: This specimen includes other DNA sequences encoding the same CDR3. The chain employs TRBV6-5 and TRBJ2-2; 9 nucleotides match TRBD1. Losses at the gene ends were 10 bases for V and 3 bases for J; bases not matched to a gene: 3. The CDR3 runs 13 residues. Per germline, CDR1 MNHEY and CDR2 SVGAGI. The CDR3 protein is CAIRTGDTGELFF. In DNA, the CDR3 is TGTGCCATCAGGACAGGGGACACCGGGGAGCTGTTTTTT.

Regarding this clone: One junction end does not reproduce the germline sequence, and a read error may be involved. The rearrangement joins TRBV6-1 to TRBJ2-6; unclear D gene. CDR3 length equals 13 residues. In germline, CDR1 is MNHNS, CDR2 SASEGT. The CDR3 coding sequence is TGTGCCAGCAGGGAAGCTGGGGCCAACGTCCTGACTTTC. It specifies CASREAGANVLTF.

The chain recombines TRBV5-6 with TRBJ2-2, with D tentatively TRBD1 (5 bases). V was cut by 4 bases and J by 2 bases, with 9 bases left in between. This CDR3 spans 14 amino acids. CDR1 is SGHDT and CDR2 is YYEEEE in the germline V gene. The CDR3 region has the DNA TGTGCCAGCAGCCAGACAGTAAACACCGGGGAGCTGTTTTTT. It yields the protein CASSQTVNTGELFF.